Described below is a single T cell receptor (beta chain) sequence and its context. Its cognate antigen is unknown. This specimen belongs to a study of pediatric ulcerative colitis. TCRdb's copy holds only in-frame clones and misses some; the assay was immunoSEQ multiplex PCR. The table has under 6,000 clones, about 92% seen once. V lost 8 bases and J 3 bases, leaving 8 bases between the germline ends. Germline loops: CDR1 MNHEY, CDR2 SVGAGI. The length of the CDR3 is 12 residues. General study points: No controls had the two rectal clonotypes shared by ulcerative colitis patients.

The source material was blood. The origin of this receptor is a boy aged 5 to 17 who was a control in a study of pediatric ulcerative colitis. J is TRBJ1-5 and V is TRBV6-5, with no clear D. CDR3 nucleotide sequence: TGTGCCAGCGGACGGATCAATCAGCCCCAGCATTTT. Residues: CASGRINQPQHF.